This TCR beta chain was identified in a study of Tregs in tolerant kidney transplant recipients (dated by TCRdb to about 2019). Regarding the complete study: Additional Treg samples were obtained from a 3-day mixed lymphocyte reaction with belatacept, in some cases followed by an approximately 5-day donor restimulation, before recipient CD4+CD25+CD127- cells were sorted. During sorting of primary belatacept mixed lymphocyte reaction cultures, recipient cells were distinguished from donor cells with antibodies. TCRbeta sequencing was used in the study to identify donor-specific regulatory T cells before combined kidney and bone marrow transplantation, and the identified cells were then tracked after transplant. TCRbeta repertoire sequencing was used in a few healthy controls to compare several methods for expanding Tregs specific for an allogeneic donor.

Of note for this clone: Its binding antigen is unknown. Per-base quality was not reported, and no clone a single base away is much larger than it.

Study-wide conclusions, independent of this receptor: Biological reproducibility was not directly assessed, although technical replication error appeared to be minimal. The most biologically relevant and donor-specific TCRbeta repertoire appeared to be identified by expanding Tregs with activated donor B cells. The study was constrained by small patient numbers, and validation of the findings is required in larger populations and under other immunosuppression protocols.

For TCRbeta CDR3 sequencing, genomic DNA was extracted from sorted cells using the QIAGEN DNeasy Blood and Tissue Kit. High-throughput TCRbeta CDR3 sequencing was carried out commercially through immunoSEQ, with PCR amplification with bias correction and internal controls included. The authors' pipeline ran thus. Unique productive TCRbeta sequences were defined by CDR3 nucleotide sequence where primers matched, otherwise by CDR3 amino acid sequence with Vbeta and Jbeta genes. A sequence was defined as donor-reactive if the sequence was expanded at least 5-fold in CFSE-low cells compared with unstimulated cells and had a frequency of at least 0.01% in CFSE-low cells. Jensen-Shannon divergence calculated on the top 100 TCRbeta sequences ranked by frequency was used to measure repertoire divergence. For any sample with multiple sequencing runs, sorting error was corrected in each run separately before the runs were pooled. TCRdb provides this immuneACCESS table in a form limited to in-frame rearrangements. Some clones are lacking; in checked studies, under half of them reflect an unresolved V gene, and why the rest are absent is not known. The V and J calls and clone size are taken from that table; D and trimming were inferred from the DNA. Within this sample are over 2,500 clones, with around 40% of them counted one time only. In total, the top ten clones hold approximately 7% of the sample.

The CDR3 runs 15 residues from the cysteine to the phenylalanine. Here the CDR3 DNA is all that survives: 45 bases in frame from base 1. For this chain, trimming is 8 bases at the V end and 4 bases at the J end, and the number of junction bases without a gene match is 11. CDR1 SGHVS and CDR2 FNYEAQ are derived from the germline V gene. Healthy control blood came either as purchased buffy coats or from healthy volunteers. Healthy control blood was separated into PBMCs by Ficoll density gradient and cryopreserved, and patient PBMCs were collected both before and after transplant. This TCR was sampled from a human donor in good health. The chain links TRBV7-6 with TRBJ2-1; 7 bases in the junction line up with TRBD2. Input material: Tregs from blood cultured with allogeneic cells. At the DNA level, the sequence is TGTGCCAGCGGCTCCAGGAGCGGGGTTTACAATGAGCAGTTCTTC. The translation is CASGSRSGVYNEQFF.